The rows below give T cell receptor beta chains drawn from one sample of a study of T-cell reconstitution after alpha-beta-depleted transplantation in children. TCRdb redid the calling of the PCR reads with MiXCR, one entry per CDR3 protein. Here the sample spans some 500,000 distinct CDR3 sequences, about a sixth being singletons. Sequences were derived from PBMCs from the stem cell graft donor, sampled from the stem cell graft. These receptors were obtained from a human donor who donated a stem cell graft to a child with acute lymphoblastic leukemia. Each CDR3 is given with its conserved first and last residue. The order of the fields is J gene, clone size, V gene, D gene, CDR3 DNA, CDR3 protein. The D gene is left open where the match is weak. Size is stated for part of the rows, as once, few or many counts, or as a class when the clone is expanded.

j_call: TRBJ2-7; clone_size: -; v_call: TRBV18; d_call: TRBD2; cdr3_nt: TGTGCCAGCTCACCTCTGGGGACTAGCGGGACCGAGCAGTACTTC; cdr3_aa: CASSPLGTSGTEQYF
j_call: TRBJ2-2; clone_size: -; v_call: TRBV20-1; d_call: -; cdr3_nt: TGCAGTGCTCAGGAATGGGGGTCCGGCACCGGGGAGCTGTTTTTT; cdr3_aa: CSAQEWGSGTGELFF
j_call: TRBJ1-4; clone_size: -; v_call: TRBV7-8; d_call: -; cdr3_nt: TGTGCCAGCAGCTTAGGCACAAGTTCGGTCGAAAAACTGTTTTTT; cdr3_aa: CASSLGTSSVEKLFF
j_call: TRBJ2-7; clone_size: -; v_call: TRBV27; d_call: -; cdr3_nt: TGTGCCAGCAGTTTGAAGGGACTTTACTACGAGCAGTACTTC; cdr3_aa: CASSLKGLYYEQYF
j_call: TRBJ2-1; clone_size: few; v_call: TRBV7-9; d_call: TRBD1; cdr3_nt: TGTGCCAGCAGCGACGCACAGGGGTGGTACAATGAGCAGTTCTTC; cdr3_aa: CASSDAQGWYNEQFF
j_call: TRBJ2-1; clone_size: -; v_call: TRBV5-1; d_call: -; cdr3_nt: TGCGCCAGCAGCTCCAGAGGGCTTAGCTCCTACAATGAGCAGTTCTTC; cdr3_aa: CASSSRGLSSYNEQFF
j_call: TRBJ2-1; clone_size: -; v_call: TRBV5-1; d_call: -; cdr3_nt: TGCGCCAGCAGCTTGGCCGGGACTCCACTTCCGAAGGAGCAGTTCTTC; cdr3_aa: CASSLAGTPLPKEQFF
j_call: TRBJ2-7; clone_size: -; v_call: TRBV29-1; d_call: -; cdr3_nt: TGCAGCGTTGTAGGGACAAACGAGCAGTACTTC; cdr3_aa: CSVVGTNEQYF
j_call: TRBJ2-1; clone_size: few; v_call: TRBV5-1; d_call: TRBD2; cdr3_nt: TGCGCCAGCAGTCCTCGGGGGGAGAGGGACCAATATGAGCAGTTCTTC; cdr3_aa: CASSPRGERDQYEQFF
j_call: TRBJ2-7; clone_size: -; v_call: TRBV3-1; d_call: TRBD2; cdr3_nt: TGTGCCAGCAGCCAAGGACTAGCGGGAACTTCCTACGAGCAGTACTTC; cdr3_aa: CASSQGLAGTSYEQYF
j_call: TRBJ2-7; clone_size: -; v_call: TRBV4-1; d_call: TRBD1; cdr3_nt: TGCGCCAGCAGCCAGAGAGCGACAGGGAACCACTACGAGCAGTACTTC; cdr3_aa: CASSQRATGNHYEQYF
j_call: TRBJ2-1; clone_size: -; v_call: TRBV20-1; d_call: TRBD2; cdr3_nt: TGCAGTGCTAGAGCTTTTAGCGGGAGTGGCAATGAGCAGTTCTTC; cdr3_aa: CSARAFSGSGNEQFF
j_call: TRBJ2-5; clone_size: few; v_call: TRBV20-1; d_call: -; cdr3_nt: TGCAGTGCTAGACCCCCCTATGGACATGGCCAAGAGACCCAGTACTTC; cdr3_aa: CSARPPYGHGQETQYF
j_call: TRBJ1-1; clone_size: many; v_call: TRBV5-5; d_call: -; cdr3_nt: TGTGCCAGCAGCTTGGTGGGGGGCGTCAACACTGAAGCTTTCTTT; cdr3_aa: CASSLVGGVNTEAFF
j_call: TRBJ1-2; clone_size: few; v_call: TRBV5-1; d_call: -; cdr3_nt: TGCGCCAGCAGAAGAACAGGCGACGCTAACTATGGCTACACCTTC; cdr3_aa: CASRRTGDANYGYTF
j_call: TRBJ2-7; clone_size: few; v_call: TRBV20-1; d_call: -; cdr3_nt: TGCAGTGCTAGAGTTTTCCGGGACGGAGATTCCTACGAGCAGTACTTC; cdr3_aa: CSARVFRDGDSYEQYF
j_call: TRBJ2-3; clone_size: -; v_call: TRBV5-1; d_call: -; cdr3_nt: TGCGCCAGCAGCTTGGCTGTCGAGCGGAGCACAGATACGCAGTATTTT; cdr3_aa: CASSLAVERSTDTQYF
j_call: TRBJ2-3; clone_size: -; v_call: TRBV18; d_call: -; cdr3_nt: TGTGCCAGCGGATGGGGGCAGGTACAACATCGAGATACGCAGTATTTT; cdr3_aa: CASGWGQVQHRDTQYF
j_call: TRBJ2-1; clone_size: -; v_call: TRBV19; d_call: -; cdr3_nt: TGTGCCAGTAGTGTCCCGGGACACTACAATGAGCAGTTCTTC; cdr3_aa: CASSVPGHYNEQFF
j_call: TRBJ2-1; clone_size: -; v_call: TRBV7-9; d_call: -; cdr3_nt: TGTGCCAGCAGCCCCACAGGGCCTGAGCAGTTCTTC; cdr3_aa: CASSPTGPEQFF
j_call: TRBJ2-1; clone_size: few; v_call: TRBV20-1; d_call: TRBD2; cdr3_nt: TGCAGTGCCCAGACTAGCGGGACCCGCAATGAGCAGTTCTTC; cdr3_aa: CSAQTSGTRNEQFF
j_call: TRBJ1-1; clone_size: few; v_call: TRBV20-1; d_call: -; cdr3_nt: TGCAGTGCTGTGGACAGAAACACTGAAGCTTTCTTT; cdr3_aa: CSAVDRNTEAFF
j_call: TRBJ1-4; clone_size: -; v_call: TRBV4-1; d_call: TRBD1; cdr3_nt: TGCGCCAGCAGCCAACGGACAGGGTCGGATGAAAAACTGTTTTTT; cdr3_aa: CASSQRTGSDEKLFF
j_call: TRBJ2-2; clone_size: few; v_call: TRBV7-6; d_call: -; cdr3_nt: TGTGCCAGCAGCTTAGTCCCCAGGGCCACCGGGGAGCTGTTTTTT; cdr3_aa: CASSLVPRATGELFF
j_call: TRBJ1-5; clone_size: few; v_call: TRBV3-1; d_call: -; cdr3_nt: TGTGCCAGCAGCCACACAGGGTTGGGGAGCAATCAGCCCCAGCATTTT; cdr3_aa: CASSHTGLGSNQPQHF
j_call: TRBJ1-2; clone_size: -; v_call: TRBV20-1; d_call: -; cdr3_nt: TGCAGTGCTGTGGACAGACGAATCTTCATTAACTATGGCTACACCTTC; cdr3_aa: CSAVDRRIFINYGYTF
j_call: TRBJ2-5; clone_size: few; v_call: TRBV12-3/TRBV12-4; d_call: TRBD1; cdr3_nt: TGTGCCAGCAGGCCAGGGGGCTGGGAGACCCAGTACTTC; cdr3_aa: CASRPGGWETQYF
j_call: TRBJ2-1; clone_size: few; v_call: TRBV29-1; d_call: -; cdr3_nt: TGCAGCGTTGAAGAAAACGGGAGACAAGCTGAGCAGTTCTTC; cdr3_aa: CSVEENGRQAEQFF
j_call: TRBJ1-5; clone_size: -; v_call: TRBV20-1; d_call: -; cdr3_nt: TGCAGTGCTAGAGATAGCAGGGGCAGACAGCCCCAGCATTTT; cdr3_aa: CSARDSRGRQPQHF
j_call: TRBJ1-5; clone_size: -; v_call: TRBV3-1; d_call: -; cdr3_nt: TGTGCCAGCAGCCAGGCGGGTGGGGGCAATCAGCCCCAGCATTTT; cdr3_aa: CASSQAGGGNQPQHF
j_call: TRBJ1-2; clone_size: -; v_call: TRBV9; d_call: -; cdr3_nt: TGTGCCAGCAGCGGGGGACTAGCTAACTATGGCTACACCTTC; cdr3_aa: CASSGGLANYGYTF
j_call: TRBJ2-7; clone_size: -; v_call: TRBV12-3/TRBV12-4; d_call: TRBD2; cdr3_nt: TGTGCCAGCAGCCTACTAGCGGGAGGCGTCCTGTGGGAGCAGTACTTC; cdr3_aa: CASSLLAGGVLWEQYF
j_call: TRBJ1-1; clone_size: once; v_call: TRBV6-6; d_call: -; cdr3_nt: TGTGCCAGCAGTCCCGACCGGTTTTCTGAAGCTTTCTTT; cdr3_aa: CASSPDRFSEAFF